This T cell receptor (beta chain) was identified in a study of T cell changes during pregnancy in multiple sclerosis. The table came from immunoSEQ multiplex PCR; TCRdb's copy has only in-frame clones and leaves some out. The profile shows around 69,000 clones, 91% of them singletons. Between the trimmed V and J ends, which lost 2 bases and 4 bases, there was a span of 18 bases. This CDR3 spans 15 amino acids. Looked up from germline, CDR1 is GTSNPN and CDR2 is SVGIG (reference sequence). The V and J genes are TRBV30 and TRBJ2-7, with D possibly matching TRBD2 (5 bases). The clonotype was recovered from a female donor with multiple sclerosis, enrolled in a pregnancy study. The sequencing used CD8+ T cells from peripheral blood mononuclear cells, collected before pregnancy. CDR3 in amino acids: CAWSPGVGSRYEQYF. CDR3 nucleotides: TGTGCCTGGAGTCCCGGGGTAGGCTCGCGATACGAGCAGTACTTC.